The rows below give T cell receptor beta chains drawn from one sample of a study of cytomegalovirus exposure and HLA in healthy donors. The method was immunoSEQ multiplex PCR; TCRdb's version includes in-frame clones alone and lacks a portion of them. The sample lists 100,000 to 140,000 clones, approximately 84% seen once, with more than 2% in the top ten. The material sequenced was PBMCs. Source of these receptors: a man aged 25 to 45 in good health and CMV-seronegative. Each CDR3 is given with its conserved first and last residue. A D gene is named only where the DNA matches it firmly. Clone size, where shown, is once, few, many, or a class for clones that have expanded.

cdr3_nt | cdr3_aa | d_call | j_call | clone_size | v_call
TGTGCCAGCAGCGTCAGGGGAAACTCCTACGAGCAGTACTTC | CASSVRGNSYEQYF | - | TRBJ2-7 | once | TRBV9
TGTGCTAGAGCAGGGGGGTCTGGAAACACCATATATTTT | CARAGGSGNTIYF | TRBD1 | TRBJ1-3 | - | TRBV7-7
TGTGCCAGCAGCCTACAGGGGGGCTATGGCTACACCTTC | CASSLQGGYGYTF | TRBD1 | TRBJ1-2 | - | TRBV27
TGTGCCAGCAGCTTATCCGGGAATTATGAAAAACTGTTTTTT | CASSLSGNYEKLFF | - | TRBJ1-4 | - | TRBV13
TGTGCCATCAGTCGGGACACGCTGAGCAATCAGCCCCAGCATTTT | CAISRDTLSNQPQHF | - | TRBJ1-5 | once | TRBV10-3
TGTGCCAGCAGCCTCACAGGGTATGGCTACACCTTC | CASSLTGYGYTF | - | TRBJ1-2 | few | TRBV6-5
TGTGCCAGCAGTGACAAGGGACAGGGTAATTCACCCCTCCACTTT | CASSDKGQGNSPLHF | TRBD1 | TRBJ1-6 | - | TRBV6-1
TGCAGCGTTGGCCCCTCCCCTGACTCTTCCAATGAGCAGTTCTTC | CSVGPSPDSSNEQFF | - | TRBJ2-1 | many | TRBV29-1
TGCAGCGCCGAGGGGACAGACTCTGGCTACACCTTC | CSAEGTDSGYTF | TRBD1 | TRBJ1-2 | - | TRBV29-1
TGTGCCAGCAGTGAAAGGGCGGGGCGCTCCTACAATGAGCAGTTCTTC | CASSERAGRSYNEQFF | - | TRBJ2-1 | - | TRBV2
TGTGCCAGCAGCCTCACAGGGACTGGGGCCAACGTCCTGACTTTC | CASSLTGTGANVLTF | - | TRBJ2-6 | - | TRBV5-6
TGTGCCAGCAGCCTTACAATACCAGGGGATACGCAGTATTTT | CASSLTIPGDTQYF | - | TRBJ2-3 | - | TRBV13
TGTGCCATCAGGCGGGGGAAGCACGAGCAGTACTTC | CAIRRGKHEQYF | TRBD2 | TRBJ2-7 | - | TRBV10-3
TGCGCCAGCAGCTTGGGAGGGCAGAACACTGAAGCTTTCTTT | CASSLGGQNTEAFF | - | TRBJ1-1 | once | TRBV5-1
TGTGCCAGCAGTGTTAGTCTCTTTAACCTGTTTTTT | CASSVSLFNLFF | - | TRBJ2-2 | - | TRBV2
TGTGCCAGCAGTGCGGACAGGGGATCTGAAGCTTTCTTT | CASSADRGSEAFF | TRBD1 | TRBJ1-1 | - | TRBV6-1
TGTGCCTGGAGGGGGGGGGCGCGAGTTTCACCCCTCCACTTT | CAWRGGARVSPLHF | - | TRBJ1-6 | - | TRBV30
TGCGCCAGCAGCTACGGGACTTTCGACAATGAGCAGTTCTTC | CASSYGTFDNEQFF | - | TRBJ2-1 | - | TRBV5-1
TGTGCCATCAGTGAGGGAACAGGGAGCGGCTACACCTTC | CAISEGTGSGYTF | - | TRBJ1-2 | - | TRBV10-3
TGTGCCAGCAGTTACTCTAGGGACAGGGGCGAGCAGTACTTC | CASSYSRDRGEQYF | TRBD1 | TRBJ2-7 | once | TRBV6-5
TGTGCCAGCAGGACAAAACCGGGACTAGTCCCCGAGCAGTACTTC | CASRTKPGLVPEQYF | TRBD2 | TRBJ2-7 | - | TRBV6-5
TGTGCCAGCAGTTTTTCCCTAGGGGATGGCTACACCTTC | CASSFSLGDGYTF | - | TRBJ1-2 | - | TRBV27
TGTGCCAGCAGTGAAAACAGGGGGCTGAACAATGAGCAGTTCTTC | CASSENRGLNNEQFF | TRBD1 | TRBJ2-1 | - | TRBV25-1
TGTGCCTGGACTAGGACAGGGGGGGGCTACACCTTC | CAWTRTGGGYTF | TRBD1 | TRBJ1-2 | - | TRBV30
TGTGTCTGGGGAAGGGCGGGAGGGCCTGTTCGCACAGATACGCAGTATTTT | CVWGRAGGPVRTDTQYF | TRBD2 | TRBJ2-3 | - | TRBV30
TGTGCCGTTGGGACAGCTAACTATGGCTACACCTTC | CAVGTANYGYTF | TRBD1 | TRBJ1-2 | - | TRBV7-9
TGTGCCAGTACCAGGGACAGGGCCGACTATGGCTACACCTTC | CASTRDRADYGYTF | TRBD1 | TRBJ1-2 | - | TRBV19
TGTGCCAGCAGCTACAAGAACACTGAAGCTTTCTTT | CASSYKNTEAFF | - | TRBJ1-1 | once | TRBV5-4
TGTGCCAGCAGCCCCGGGGGAGCGTGGGGGACCGGAAGTAAGGCCCTCCACTTT | CASSPGGAWGTGSKALHF | - | TRBJ1-6 | - | TRBV11-2
TGTGCCAGCAGCTTGTACCTCTACGAGCAGTACTTC | CASSLYLYEQYF | - | TRBJ2-7 | few | TRBV5-8
TGTGCCAGCTCACCGTCCGACACACGAGAGACCCAGTACTTC | CASSPSDTRETQYF | - | TRBJ2-5 | once | TRBV18
TGTGCCACCTCTTTCAGGGAGGGGTATGGCTACGCCTTC | CATSFREGYGYAF | - | TRBJ1-2 | - | TRBV15
TGCAGCGTTGAAGAACTAGCGGGGGGATCTGAGCAGTTCTTC | CSVEELAGGSEQFF | TRBD2 | TRBJ2-1 | - | TRBV29-1
TGTGCCAGTACTCTCGGGGGGGGCGTCACAGATACGCAGTATTTT | CASTLGGGVTDTQYF | TRBD2 | TRBJ2-3 | many | TRBV19
TGTGCCAGCAGCCTGGACAGGGCCCTTGGGCAGCCCCAGCATTTT | CASSLDRALGQPQHF | TRBD1 | TRBJ1-5 | - | TRBV7-2
TGTGCCAGCAGCAACAGGGGTGGCTACACCTTC | CASSNRGGYTF | TRBD1 | TRBJ1-2 | - | TRBV6-5
TGTGCCAGCAGCTTAAGTGGCGGCTCGAAAGAGACCCAGTACTTC | CASSLSGGSKETQYF | - | TRBJ2-5 | few | TRBV11-2